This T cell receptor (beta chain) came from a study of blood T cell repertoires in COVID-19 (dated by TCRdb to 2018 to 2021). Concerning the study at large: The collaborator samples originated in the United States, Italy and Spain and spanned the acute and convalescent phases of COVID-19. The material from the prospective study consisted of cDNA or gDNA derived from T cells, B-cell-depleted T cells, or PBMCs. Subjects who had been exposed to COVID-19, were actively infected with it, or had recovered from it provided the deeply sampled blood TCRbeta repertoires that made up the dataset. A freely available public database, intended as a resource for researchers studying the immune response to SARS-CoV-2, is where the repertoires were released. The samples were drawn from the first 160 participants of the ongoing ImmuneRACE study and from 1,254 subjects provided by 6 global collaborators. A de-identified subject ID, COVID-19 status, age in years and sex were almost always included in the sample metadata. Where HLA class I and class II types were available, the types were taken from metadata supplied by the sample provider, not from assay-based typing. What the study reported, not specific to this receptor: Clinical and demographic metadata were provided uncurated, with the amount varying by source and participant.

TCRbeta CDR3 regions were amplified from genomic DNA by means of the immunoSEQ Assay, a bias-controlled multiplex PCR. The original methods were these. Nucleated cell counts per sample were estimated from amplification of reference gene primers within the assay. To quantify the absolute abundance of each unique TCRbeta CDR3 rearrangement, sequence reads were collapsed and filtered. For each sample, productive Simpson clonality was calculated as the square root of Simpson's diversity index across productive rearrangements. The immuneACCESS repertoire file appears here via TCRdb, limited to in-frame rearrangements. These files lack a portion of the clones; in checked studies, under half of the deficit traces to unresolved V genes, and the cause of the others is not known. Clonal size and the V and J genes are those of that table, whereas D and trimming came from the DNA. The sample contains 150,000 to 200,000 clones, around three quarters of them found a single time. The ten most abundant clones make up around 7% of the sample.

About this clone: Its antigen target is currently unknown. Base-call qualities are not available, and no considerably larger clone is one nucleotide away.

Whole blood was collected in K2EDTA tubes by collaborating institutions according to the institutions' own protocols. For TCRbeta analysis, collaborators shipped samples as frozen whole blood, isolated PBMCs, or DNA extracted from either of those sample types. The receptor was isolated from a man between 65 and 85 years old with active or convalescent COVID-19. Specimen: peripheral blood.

The base sequence is TGTGCCAGCAAGGAGACCCAAACCTACGAGCAGTACTTC. This gives the protein CASKETQTYEQYF. The chain uses TRBV2 and TRBJ2-7; no D segment can be confidently identified. The germline ends are 12 bases apart after V is trimmed by 7 bases and J by 2 bases. Taken from the germline V gene, the CDR1 and CDR2 loops are SNHLY and FYNNEI. The CDR3 starts with the cysteine, ends with the phenylalanine, and has 13 residues. The DNA shown is the 39-base CDR3, in frame from base 1.